These T cell receptor beta chains were read from a single sample in a study of blood T cell repertoires in COVID-19. The method was immunoSEQ multiplex PCR; TCRdb's version includes in-frame clones alone and lacks a portion of them. The sample records about 140,000 clones, more than 70% being singletons. Sequencing was done on a sample of peripheral blood. Receptors originate from a woman aged 60-75 years with acute or convalescent COVID-19. Each CDR3 is given with its conserved first and last residue. D genes are given only for firm matches. The size of a clone is reported for some rows only, either as once, few or many, or as a class for expanded clones.

d_call j_call clone_size v_call cdr3_nt cdr3_aa
- TRBJ2-1 - TRBV5-8 TGTGCCAGCAGCTTGCTAACAAACATCGGGAATGAGCAGTTCTTC CASSLLTNIGNEQFF
TRBD1 TRBJ2-4 - TRBV28 TGTGCCAGCAGTTTTGACAGGGGGGTAGCCAAAAACATTCAGTACTTC CASSFDRGVAKNIQYF
TRBD1 TRBJ2-7 - TRBV4-1 TGCGCCAGCAGCCGGGATGGGACAGGGATCGACGAGCAGTACTTC CASSRDGTGIDEQYF
- TRBJ1-6 - TRBV3-1/TRBV3-2 TGTGCCAGCAGCGAAAAGCAAGGGGGCTCCTATAATTCACCCCTCCACTTT CASSEKQGGSYNSPLHF
- TRBJ2-7 - TRBV15 TGTGCCACCAGCAGAGATCTTGGGAGCGAGCAGTACTTC CATSRDLGSEQYF
- TRBJ2-3 - TRBV27 TGTGCCAGCAGTTTGTACGGGAGCACAGATACGCAGTATTTT CASSLYGSTDTQYF
TRBD2 TRBJ2-1 - TRBV7-9 TGTGCCAGCAGCTTCCCTCTGAGACTAGCGGGGGGGAGGAGTGAGCAGTTCTTC CASSFPLRLAGGRSEQFF
TRBD1 TRBJ2-2 - TRBV12-5 TGTGCTAGTGGTGTCCCGGGACAGGGCAACACCGGGGAGCTGTTTTTT CASGVPGQGNTGELFF
TRBD1 TRBJ1-1 once TRBV6-5 TGTGCCAGCAGTTCAGGGGGCTCCCCCAACACTGAAGCTTTCTTT CASSSGGSPNTEAFF
TRBD2 TRBJ2-7 - TRBV7-6 TGTGCCAGCAGCCTCCGCGGGGGGACTCTACCTTCCGACGAGCAGTACTTC CASSLRGGTLPSDEQYF
- TRBJ1-1 - TRBV4-1 TGCGCCAGCAGCCAAGAGAGCAGGGCGAACACTGAAGCTTTCTTT CASSQESRANTEAFF
TRBD2 TRBJ2-1 - TRBV25-1 TGTGCCAGCAGTGGGCTAGCGGGGGGGTCGCCGGGCAATGAGCAGTTCTTC CASSGLAGGSPGNEQFF
- TRBJ2-5 - TRBV15 TGTGCCACCGGCAACAGCGGAGAGACCCAGTACTTC CATGNSGETQYF
- TRBJ1-4 - TRBV25-1 TGTGCCAGCAGTGAATGGGGGGTTACTACGACTAATGAAAAACTGTTTTTT CASSEWGVTTTNEKLFF
- TRBJ2-7 - TRBV30 TGTGCCTGGAGTTCGGAGAGGAAGGGGGAGCAGTACTTC CAWSSERKGEQYF
TRBD1 TRBJ1-2 - TRBV6-5 TGTGCCAGCAGCCAGGGGGGACGAAATTTTGGCTACACCTTC CASSQGGRNFGYTF
- TRBJ2-7 - TRBV7-8 TGTGCCAGCAGCTTCGGCGGGACCTACGAGCAGTACTTC CASSFGGTYEQYF
- TRBJ2-3 - TRBV5-4 TGTGCCAGCAGCTTGGTGGGCGGGAGCACAGATACGCAGTATTTT CASSLVGGSTDTQYF
- TRBJ1-2 - TRBV28 TGTGCCAGCAGTTTAGTGACGGAGAGATACACCTTC CASSLVTERYTF
- TRBJ2-5 - TRBV9 TGTGCCAGCAGCGTAGACGGACTTTTCGAGACCCAGTACTTC CASSVDGLFETQYF
- TRBJ1-1 - TRBV5-1 TGCGCCAGCAGCCCAGGGATGAACACTGAAGCTTTCTTT CASSPGMNTEAFF
TRBD1 TRBJ1-2 - TRBV19 TGTGCCAGTAGCCCCCCCGGGACAGACTATGGCTACACCTTC CASSPPGTDYGYTF
- TRBJ2-2 - TRBV19 TGTGCCAGTAGTAAAGGGGCCGCGAACACCGGGGAGCTGTTTTTT CASSKGAANTGELFF
TRBD1 TRBJ2-5 - TRBV5-1 TGCGCCAGCAGCCCACGGACAGGGGAAGAGACCCAGTACTTC CASSPRTGEETQYF
TRBD1 TRBJ2-7 - TRBV4-1 TGCGCCAGCAGCCGGGACAGCATCTCCTACGAGCAGTACTTC CASSRDSISYEQYF
- TRBJ2-4 - TRBV9 TGTGCCAGCAGCGTAAGGGGGGGAAACATTCAGTACTTC CASSVRGGNIQYF
TRBD2 TRBJ2-5 once TRBV19 TGTGCCAGTAGTATAGCCCTGGGACTACTCCAAGAGACCCAGTACTTC CASSIALGLLQETQYF
TRBD1 TRBJ1-1 - TRBV19 TGTGCCAGTAGCAGACCGGGACAGGCCATAAACACTGAAGCTTTCTTT CASSRPGQAINTEAFF
- TRBJ2-3 - TRBV5-4 TGTGCCAGCAGCCCGGAGACCGCCACAGATACGCAGTATTTT CASSPETATDTQYF
- TRBJ1-5 - TRBV6-1 TGTGCCAGCAGTGAAGGGAGCGGGCCCCAGCATTTT CASSEGSGPQHF
TRBD1 TRBJ1-3 - TRBV23-1 TGCGCCAGCAGTCGTCCACAGGGGAGTCCGTCTGGAAACACCATATATTTT CASSRPQGSPSGNTIYF
- TRBJ2-5 - TRBV3-1/TRBV3-2 TGTGCCAGCAGCCAAGTTGGGCAGACCCAGTACTTC CASSQVGQTQYF
TRBD2 TRBJ2-5 - TRBV6-2/TRBV6-3 TGTGCCAGCAGACCTAGCGGGGGGCTGCAAGAGACCCAGTACTTC CASRPSGGLQETQYF
- TRBJ2-7 - TRBV7-8 TGTGCCAGCAGCTCCCCCCCCTTAGAGCAGTACTTC CASSSPPLEQYF
- TRBJ1-3 - TRBV6-5 TGTGCCAGCTCTTTCCTCGGGGGAAACACCATATATTTT CASSFLGGNTIYF
TRBD2 TRBJ2-1 - TRBV10-3 TGTGCCATCAGTGGGGGTAGCGGGGCTAATGAGCAGTTCTTC CAISGGSGANEQFF
- TRBJ1-2 - TRBV12-3/TRBV12-4 TGTGCCAGCAGTTGGGCTGGGGGGGGCGGCTACACCTTC CASSWAGGGGYTF
TRBD1 TRBJ2-7 - TRBV18 TGTGCCAGCTCACCACCGGGACAGGCATCCTACGAGCAGTACTTC CASSPPGQASYEQYF
- TRBJ2-1 few TRBV4-1 TGCGCCAGCAGCCCCAAGGGGGGGTCCTACAATGAGCAGTTCTTC CASSPKGGSYNEQFF
- TRBJ2-7 - TRBV9 TGTGCCAGCAGCGTAGATGGCAGGAGGCTTTACGAGCAGTACTTC CASSVDGRRLYEQYF
TRBD2 TRBJ2-7 - TRBV4-2 TGTGCCAGCAGCCAGCAAGGACGGGGGGAGAATAGGGAGCAGTACTTC CASSQQGRGENREQYF
- TRBJ1-2 - TRBV20-1 TGCAGTGCCGGGAAACTGGATGGCTACACCTTC CSAGKLDGYTF
- TRBJ1-1 - TRBV5-1 TGCGCCAGCAGCTTGGTAGTGAACACTGAAGCTTTCTTT CASSLVVNTEAFF
- TRBJ2-7 - TRBV27 TGTGCCAGCAGTGGTGGCGGGACCCTTCTTCGCGAGCAGTACTTC CASSGGGTLLREQYF
- TRBJ1-3 few TRBV9 TGTGCCAGCAGCGTAGCGGCGGACGGGGCCATATATTTT CASSVAADGAIYF
TRBD1 TRBJ2-7 few TRBV2 TGTGCCAGCAGGGGGACAGCCTTCTACGAGCAGTACTTC CASRGTAFYEQYF